This TCR beta chain was profiled in a study of a mutant IDH1 vaccine in newly diagnosed glioma. Study context: The patients were given eight vaccinations, one each in weeks 1, 3, 5, 7, 11, 15, 19 and 23. Prior therapy was radiotherapy, temozolomide, or both; most received both.

Time point in this sample: week 23, last vaccination. Topical imiquimod accompanied each vaccine dose, which consisted of 300 ug of mutant IDH1 20-mer peptide. Those who donated had recent WHO grade 3 or 4 IDH1-mutant, ATRX-lost astrocytomas. Details on this clone: No antigen is known for it.

This CDR3 is 13 amino acids long. V was trimmed by 5 bases and J by 1 base, leaving 11 bases between them. Looked up from germline, CDR1 is SQVTM and CDR2 is ANQGSEA. Some clones are missing from TCRdb's copy, which holds only in-frame ones; the method was immunoSEQ multiplex PCR. The sample holds approximately 44,000 clones; less than 95% are singletons and the top ten take less than 5%. The specimen comprised PBMCs, sampled from a glioma patient whose treatment included an IDH1 peptide vaccine. This chain uses TRBV29-1 with TRBJ1-2; TRBD1 is a possible D gene (5 bases). The receptor's source is a man aged 50 to 59 with glioma. The CDR3: CSVQQDLNYGYTF. The CDR3 coding sequence is TGCAGCGTTCAACAGGATCTTAACTATGGCTACACCTTC.